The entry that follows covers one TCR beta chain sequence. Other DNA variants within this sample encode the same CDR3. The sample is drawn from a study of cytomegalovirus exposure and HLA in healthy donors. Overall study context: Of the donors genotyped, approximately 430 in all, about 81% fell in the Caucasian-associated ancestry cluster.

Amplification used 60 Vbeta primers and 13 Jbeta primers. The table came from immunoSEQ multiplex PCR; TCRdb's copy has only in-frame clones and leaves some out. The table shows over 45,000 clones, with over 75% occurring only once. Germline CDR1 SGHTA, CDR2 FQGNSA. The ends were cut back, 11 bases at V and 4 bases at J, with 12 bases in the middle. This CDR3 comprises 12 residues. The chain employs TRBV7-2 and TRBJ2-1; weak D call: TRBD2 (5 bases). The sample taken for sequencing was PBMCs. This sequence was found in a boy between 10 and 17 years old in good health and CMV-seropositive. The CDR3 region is CALEGGYNEQFF. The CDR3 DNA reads TGTGCCTTGGAAGGAGGTTACAATGAGCAGTTCTTC.